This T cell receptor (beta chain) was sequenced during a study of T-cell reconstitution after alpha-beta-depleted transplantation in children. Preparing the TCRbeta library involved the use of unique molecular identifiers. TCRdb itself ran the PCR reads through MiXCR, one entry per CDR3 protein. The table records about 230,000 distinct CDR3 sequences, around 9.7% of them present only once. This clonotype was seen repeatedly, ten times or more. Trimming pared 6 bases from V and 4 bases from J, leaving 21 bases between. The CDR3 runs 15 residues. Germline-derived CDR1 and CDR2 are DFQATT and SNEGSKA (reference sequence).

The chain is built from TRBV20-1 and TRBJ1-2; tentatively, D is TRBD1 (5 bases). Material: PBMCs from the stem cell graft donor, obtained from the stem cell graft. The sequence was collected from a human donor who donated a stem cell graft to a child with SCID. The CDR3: CSAGVWNPRGYGYTF. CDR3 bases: TGCAGTGCAGGGGTCTGGAACCCTCGCGGCTATGGCTACACCTTC.